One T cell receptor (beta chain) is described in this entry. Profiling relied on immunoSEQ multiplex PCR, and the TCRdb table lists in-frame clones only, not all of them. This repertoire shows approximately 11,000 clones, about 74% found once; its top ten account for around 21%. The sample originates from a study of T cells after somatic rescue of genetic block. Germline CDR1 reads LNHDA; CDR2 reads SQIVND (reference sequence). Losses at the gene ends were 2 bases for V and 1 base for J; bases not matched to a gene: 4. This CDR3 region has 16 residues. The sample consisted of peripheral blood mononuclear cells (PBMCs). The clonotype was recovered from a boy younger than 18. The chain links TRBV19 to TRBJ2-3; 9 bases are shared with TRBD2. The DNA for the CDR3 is TGTGCCAGTAGTATACCTCAGCGGGGGGGCACAGATACGCAGTATTTT. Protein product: CASSIPQRGGTDTQYF. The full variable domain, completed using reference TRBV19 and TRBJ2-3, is DGGITQSPKYLFRKEGQNVTLSCEQNLNHDAMYWYRQDPGQGLRLIYYSQIVNDFQKGDIAEGYSVSREKKESFPLTVTSAQKNPTAFYLCASSIPQRGGTDTQYFGPGTRLTVL.